A single sample gave rise to the 20 T cell receptor beta chains below, sequenced in a study of cytomegalovirus exposure and HLA in healthy donors. The PCR contained 60 Vbeta and 13 Jbeta primers. Profiling relied on immunoSEQ multiplex PCR, and the TCRdb table lists in-frame clones only, not all of them. The data hold approximately 80,000 clones, with 55% to 70% observed a single time. Sequenced sample: PBMCs. Receptors originate from a woman between 35 and 50 years old in good health and CMV-seropositive.

The chain is built from TRBV27 and TRBJ1-1; 11 nucleotides line up with TRBD1. Germline-derived CDR1 and CDR2 are MNHEY and SMNVEV (reference sequence). The CDR3 covers 15 residues. The J segment lost 6 bases and the V segment lost 6 bases, leaving 9 bases of the junction unmatched. CDR3 protein: CASSPDRGLGSEAFF. The CDR3 nucleotides read TGTGCCAGCAGCCCGGACAGGGGGCTAGGGTCTGAAGCTTTCTTT.

The chain combines TRBV7-2 with TRBJ1-1; 10 nucleotides agree with TRBD1. This CDR3 has 16 residues. The junction had 9 bases not matched to a gene; V was cut back by 7 bases and J by 1 base. Germline-derived CDR1 and CDR2 are SGHTA and FQGNSA. The DNA of the CDR3 is TGTGCCAGCACCCCCAGACAGGGGGCGAGGAACACTGAAGCTTTCTTT. It codes for CASTPRQGARNTEAFF.

This clone turned up a few times. The rearrangement links TRBV21-1 to TRBJ2-7; whether TRBD1, the table's D call, matches the DNA was not checked. TRBV21-1 has pseudogene status. This CDR3 spans 14 amino acids. In DNA form, the CDR3 reads TGTGCCAGCAGCCTGGACAGGCCTCCAAACGAGCAGTACTTC. Translated, it gives CASSLDRPPNEQYF.

The J gene is TRBJ2-3, the V gene TRBV6-6, with 7 bases aligning to TRBD2. The germline V gene has CDR1 MNHNY and CDR2 SVGAGI (reference sequence). CDR3 length: 16 amino acids. The V gene end was trimmed by 0 bases and the J gene end by 2 bases; junction bases not matched to a gene: 5. This chain's CDR3 is CASSYSASGITDTQYF. As DNA, the CDR3 is TGTGCCAGCAGTTACTCGGCTAGCGGAATCACAGATACGCAGTATTTT.

CDR3 in amino acids: CSVVKASGRVTGELFF. The CDR3 DNA reads TGCAGCGTTGTTAAAGCTAGCGGGAGGGTAACCGGGGAGCTGTTTTTT. The chain employs TRBV29-1 and TRBJ2-2, with 12 positions matching TRBD2. The J segment lost 5 bases and the V segment lost 4 bases, leaving 8 bases of the junction unmatched. This CDR3 spans 16 amino acids. Germline V CDR1 and CDR2: SQVTM, ANQGSEA.

The V and J genes are TRBV10-3 and TRBJ2-4, with D perhaps TRBD1 (6 bases). Germline V lookup: CDR1 ENHRY, CDR2 SYGVKD. CDR3 length: 14 amino acids. V was shortened by 10 bases and J by 1 base, with 14 bases between the two germline ends. The CDR3 nucleotides read TGTGCCACCACCACAGGGCCGGCCAAAAACATTCAGTACTTC. It encodes CATTTGPAKNIQYF.

The J gene is TRBJ2-3, the V gene TRBV11-1, with 7 bases identical to TRBD1. The CDR3 runs to 14 residues. Germline CDR1 SGHAT, CDR2 FQDESV (reference sequence). J lost 0 bases, V lost 5 bases, and 2 bases had no gene match. CDR3 amino acids: CASSPDRSTDTQYF. The CDR3 DNA follows: TGTGCCAGCAGCCCGGACAGGAGCACAGATACGCAGTATTTT.

The chain is built from TRBV7-2 and TRBJ1-1, with no clear D. CDR3 size: 13 residues. Germline assignment: CDR1 SGHTA and CDR2 FQGNSA. Trimming cost V 5 bases and J 5 bases, with 12 bases left between them. This CDR3 is CASSLGLWTEAFF. The CDR3 nucleotides are TGTGCCAGCAGCCTTGGCCTCTGGACTGAAGCTTTCTTT.

The chain carries TRBV4-2 and TRBJ2-7; the D gene is possibly TRBD1 (5 bases). In germline, CDR1 is LGHNA, CDR2 YNFKEQ. The CDR3 is 13 amino acids. The V and J ends lost 0 bases and 5 bases respectively, with 8 bases between them. DNA of the CDR3: TGTGCCAGCAGCCAAGACAGGGTGAACGAGCAGTACTTC. This gives the protein CASSQDRVNEQYF.

The CDR3 sequence: CASSFTGAGYTF. The CDR3 region has the DNA TGTGCCAGCAGCTTTACAGGGGCTGGCTACACCTTC. The chain joins TRBV11-1 to TRBJ1-2; 7 nucleotides agree with TRBD1. The V gene end was trimmed by 3 bases and the J gene end by 7 bases; junction bases not matched to a gene: 2. Germline assignment: CDR1 SGHAT and CDR2 FQDESV (reference sequence). There are 12 residues in the CDR3.

This clone was detected a few times. This chain joins TRBV4-3 and TRBJ2-6; D uncertain. Trimming stripped 4 bases from V and 0 bases from J, with 16 bases between. CDR1 LGHNA and CDR2 YSLEER come from the germline V gene. This CDR3 region has 18 residues. CDR3 protein: CASSRRWFFSSGANVLTF. In nucleotides, the CDR3 is TGCGCCAGCAGCCGCCGGTGGTTCTTTTCCTCTGGGGCCAACGTCCTGACTTTC.

In its sample, this clone was seen a few times. The chain uses TRBV19 and TRBJ2-3, with 9 nucleotides matching TRBD1. The CDR3 is 15 amino acids. CDR1 LNHDA and CDR2 SQIVND come from the germline V gene (reference sequence). The J segment lost 4 bases and the V segment lost 1 base, leaving 3 bases of the junction unmatched. CDR3 nucleotides: TGTGCCAGTAGTATAGGGGACAGGGCGGCAGATACGCAGTATTTT. Translating it yields CASSIGDRAADTQYF.

This clone has a handful of counts. V usage is TRBV9 and J usage is TRBJ1-3, with D possibly matching TRBD1 (6 bases). The ends were cut back, 3 bases at V and 0 bases at J, with 10 bases in the middle. The V gene's germline CDR1 is SGDLS and CDR2 YYNGEE. The CDR3 has 15 amino acids. The CDR3 nucleotides are TGTGCCAGCAGCGACACAGGGAACTCTGGAAACACCATATATTTT. Its translation: CASSDTGNSGNTIYF.

This clone has only a few counts. The V and J genes are TRBV5-4 and TRBJ1-2, with D maybe TRBD1 (5 bases). The CDR3 runs to 16 residues. Germline V gene sequence: CDR1 SGHNT, CDR2 YYREEE (reference sequence). Deletions cut 4 bases from V and 9 bases from J, with 25 bases between. The CDR3 reads CASSIGATQVYKSYTF. CDR3 bases: TGTGCCAGCAGCATTGGTGCTACACAGGTCTATAAGAGCTACACCTTC. Based on the CDR3 plus reference TRBV5-4 and TRBJ1-2, the full variable domain is ETGVTQSPTHLIKTRGQQVTLRCSSQSGHNTVSWYQQALGQGPQFIFQYYREEENGRGNFPPRFSGLQFPNYSSELNVNALELDDSALYLCASSIGATQVYKSYTFGSGTRLTVV.

The V and J genes are TRBV25-1 and TRBJ1-1; 8 nucleotides match TRBD1. Germline CDR1 is MGHDK and CDR2 is SYGVNS. The CDR3 has 14 residues. The V and J ends lost 6 bases and 4 bases, in that order; junction bases with no gene match: 7. Here the CDR3 reads CASSRRGLGTEAFF. The DNA for the CDR3 is TGTGCCAGCAGCCGCAGGGGGCTGGGCACTGAAGCTTTCTTT. The full variable domain, its missing parts supplied by reference TRBV25-1 and TRBJ1-1, is EADIYQTPRYLVIGTGKKITLECSQTMGHDKMYWYQQDPGMELHLIHYSYGVNSTEKGDLSSESTVSRIRTEHFPLTLESARPSHTSQYLCASSRRGLGTEAFFGQGTRLTVV.

This clone has just a few counts. The rearrangement uses TRBV19 and TRBJ1-1; weak D call: TRBD1 (5 bases). The CDR3 runs 12 residues. Trimming removed 7 bases at V and 10 bases at J, with 16 bases between. Germline V gene sequence: CDR1 LNHDA, CDR2 SQIVND (reference sequence). CDR3 nucleotides: TGTGCCAGTACTGGAGGGGCCCGGGGAGCTTTCTTT. Translated: CASTGGARGAFF. Combining the CDR3 with reference TRBV19 and TRBJ1-1 gives the whole variable domain DGGITQSPKYLFRKEGQNVTLSCEQNLNHDAMYWYRQDPGQGLRLIYYSQIVNDFQKGDIAEGYSVSREKKESFPLTVTSAQKNPTAFYLCASTGGARGAFFGQGTRLTVV.

CDR3 in DNA: TGTGCCATCCACACATTCCTTCACAGGGAAAATCAGCCCCAGCATTTT. Protein sequence: CAIHTFLHRENQPQHF. V and J are TRBV28 and TRBJ1-5; TRBD1 is a possible D gene (6 bases). The CDR3 extends over 16 amino acids. V was clipped by 10 bases and J by 4 bases, with 23 bases between them. Per germline, CDR1 MDHEN and CDR2 SYDVKM. Complete variable domain (other parts from reference TRBV28 and TRBJ1-5): DVKVTQSSRYLVKRTGEKVFLECVQDMDHENMFWYRQDPGLGLRLIYFSYDVKMKEKGDIPEGYSVSREKKERFSLILESASTNQTSMYLCAIHTFLHRENQPQHFGDGTRLSIL.

The chain recombines TRBV5-4 with TRBJ1-1, with D possibly TRBD1 on 6 matching bases. The CDR3 contains 16 residues. V was clipped by 4 bases and J by 5 bases, with 21 bases between them. Germline CDR1 reads SGHNT; CDR2 reads YYREEE (reference sequence). The CDR3 here is CASSAQSQGRFTEAFF. The CDR3, as DNA: TGTGCCAGCAGCGCACAATCACAGGGAAGGTTTACTGAAGCTTTCTTT.

This clone occurred a few times. This chain joins TRBV27 and TRBJ1-4, with TRBD1 identical over 7 bases. The CDR3 loop spans 17 amino acids. In germline, CDR1 is MNHEY, CDR2 SMNVEV (reference sequence). Trimming cost V 4 bases and J 7 bases; bases outside gene matches: 15. The CDR3 nucleotides read TGTGCCAGCAGTTATCTACACACCGGGACAGTAGTTGAAAAACTGTTTTTT. Amino acids: CASSYLHTGTVVEKLFF.

V usage is TRBV29-1 and J usage is TRBJ1-2; D uncertain. The germline V gene has CDR1 SQVTM and CDR2 ANQGSEA. This CDR3 is built from 12 residues. V dropped 3 bases and J dropped 4 bases, with 9 bases sitting between them. CDR3 sequence (DNA): TGCAGCGTTGAGGCTCTCAGCTATGGCTACACCTTC. This gives the protein CSVEALSYGYTF.